The 22 T cell receptor beta chains below were found in one sample sequenced in a study of T cell clonality in common variable immunodeficiency. Clones were sequenced by immunoSEQ multiplex PCR, and TCRdb holds only the in-frame ones, with some missing. This record lists 75,000 to 85,000 clones, none seen once only, and the top ten clones contain approximately 0.81%. The source material was peripheral blood mononuclear cells. Receptors were obtained from a person aged 18 to 70 in good health.

Ten or more counts support this clone. The sequence runs out 3 residues before the end of the CDR3; the remainder is reconstructed from the germline J gene. The J gene is TRBJ1-2, the V gene TRBV12-3 or TRBV12-4, with 10 bases identical to TRBD1. The V segment lost 4 bases and the J segment 4 bases; nucleotides outside the gene matches: 6. This CDR3 is 15 amino acids long. CDR3 protein: CASSSTTGGGYGYTF. The covered CDR3 bases are TGTGCCAGCAGTTCCACGACAGGGGGCGGCTATGGC.

This clone was counted at least ten times. Sequencing ends 3 residues short of the CDR3 end; the germline J gene provides the rest. The gene calls are TRBV20-1 and TRBJ2-6; possible D gene TRBD2, 6 bases. Between the trimmed V and J ends, which lost 3 bases and 0 bases, there was a span of 9 bases. The CDR3 contains 15 residues. CDR1 is DFQATT and CDR2 is SNEGSKA in the germline V gene (reference sequence). The covered CDR3 bases are TGCAGTGCTAGGGACTACCTCTCTGGGGCCAACGTC. As protein: CSARDYLSGANV. The entire CDR3 sequence reads CSARDYLSGANVLTF.

Ten or more counts support this clone. The CDR3 region is CASSAEGLITDTQYF. The sequenced part of the CDR3 DNA is TGTGCCAGCAGCGCCGAGGGGCTAATCACAGATACG. The chain uses TRBV6-2 or TRBV6-3 and TRBJ2-3; D tentatively fits TRBD1 or TRBD2 (5 bases each). The observed sequence ends 3 residues before the CDR3 terminus, with the missing tail filled in from the germline J gene. Germline CDR1 MNHEY, CDR2 SVGEGT. This CDR3 is 15 amino acids long. The V gene lost 6 bases and the J gene lost 2 bases, with 15 bases spanning the gap.

There are many counts of this clone. The read ends 3 residues early relative to the CDR3; the germline J gene fills the gap. The rearrangement links TRBV5-1 to TRBJ2-3, with TRBD2 identical over 10 bases. The junction had 10 bases not matched to a gene; V was cut back by 3 bases and J by 6 bases. Germline lookup yields CDR1 SGHRS and CDR2 YFSETQ. The CDR3 totals 16 residues. The covered CDR3 bases are TGCGCCAGCAGCTGGGCCGGGACTAGCGTCTACGATACG. Translation: CASSWAGTSVYDT. The complete CDR3 protein is CASSWAGTSVYDTQYF.

In this sample, this clone turned up many times. The missing CDR3 end, 3 residues past where the read stops, is filled in from the germline J gene. This chain uses TRBV20-1 with TRBJ2-4; 16 positions agree with TRBD2. Germline-derived CDR1 and CDR2 are DFQATT and SNEGSKA (reference sequence). This CDR3 comprises 19 residues. The V gene end was trimmed by 2 bases and the J gene end by 2 bases; junction bases not matched to a gene: 9. The CDR3 bases that were read are TGCAGTGCTAGATCCTTTGGGACTAGCGGGAGGGCATCCAAAAACATT. Protein product: CSARSFGTSGRASKNI. The whole CDR3 region reads CSARSFGTSGRASKNIQYF.

This clone has a count of ten or more. CDR3 protein: CASSPWASGSYEQYF. The part of the CDR3 DNA that was read is TGCGCCAGCAGCCCCTGGGCTAGCGGGTCCTACGAG. The V and J genes are TRBV4-1 and TRBJ2-7, with 8 bases lining up with TRBD2. The read is 3 residues too short to cover the CDR3 end, so that end is filled in from the germline J gene. The ends lost 4 bases at V and 1 base at J; junction bases unmatched: 6. This CDR3 spans 15 amino acids. Per germline, CDR1 MGHRA and CDR2 YSYEKL.

Ten or more counts support this clone. CDR3 residues: CASRDTYEQYF. Partial CDR3 DNA: TGTGCCAGCAGGGACACCTACGAG. The chain joins TRBV2 to TRBJ2-7, with D perhaps TRBD1 (5 bases). The read terminates 3 residues before the CDR3 end, so the remaining end is supplied by the germline J gene. Germline values: CDR1 SNHLY, CDR2 FYNNEI. The length of the CDR3 is 11 residues. V lost 6 bases and J lost 2, with 5 bases in between.

This clone was recorded at least ten times. The DNA read from the CDR3 is TGCGCCAGCAGCTGGAGGACTAGCGCTCCGTACAATGAG. Encoded protein: CASSWRTSAPYNE. The whole CDR3 protein is CASSWRTSAPYNEQFF. The V gene is TRBV5-1, the J gene TRBJ2-1, with 9 bases matching TRBD2. Coverage ceases 3 residues before the CDR3 finishes, and the germline J gene fills in the end. The trim removed 3 bases at V and 4 bases at J, leaving 8 bases unmatched. The CDR3 sequence is 16 residues long. Germline V gene data show CDR1 as SGHRS and CDR2 as YFSETQ.

In this sample, this clone turned up a few times. The read finishes 3 residues shy of the CDR3 end, and the germline J gene is used to complete it. The V and J genes are TRBV11-3 and TRBJ2-7; weak D call: TRBD1 (6 bases). Germline values: CDR1 SGHNT, CDR2 YENEEA. Trimming took off 4 bases at V and 5 bases at J, with 18 bases between the two ends. This CDR3 comprises 15 residues. Partial CDR3 DNA: TGTGCCAGCAGCTCAGGGGACGGAGGTAGCCACGAG. Its protein is CASSSGDGGSHE. The full CDR3 sequence reads CASSSGDGGSHEQYF.

This clone appeared many times. The CDR3 is cut off 3 residues early in the read; its end comes from the germline J gene. The V call is TRBV20-1, the J call TRBJ2-7, with TRBD2 identical over 11 bases. V gave up 1 base and J gave up 5 bases; unmatched junction bases: 13. Germline V gives CDR1 DFQATT, CDR2 SNEGSKA (reference sequence). The CDR3 length is 17 residues. The CDR3 bases that were read are TGCAGTGCTAGAGTAGAGGAAGCTAGCGGGAGGTCGAACGAG. Translation: CSARVEEASGRSNE. The complete CDR3 sequence is CSARVEEASGRSNEQYF.

This clone was seen many times. The CDR3 goes on 3 residues after the read ends, and that part is filled in from the germline J gene. This chain links TRBV7-9 with TRBJ2-1; no clear D gene. Trimming cost V 1 base and J 5 bases, with 9 bases left between them. The V gene's germline CDR1 is SEHNR and CDR2 FQNEAQ (reference sequence). This CDR3 region has 14 residues. The covered CDR3 bases are TGTGCCAGCAGCTTAGTGGGCATTAACAATGAG. Its translation is CASSLVGINNE. The entire CDR3 protein is CASSLVGINNEQFF. Full variable domain (missing parts from reference TRBV7-9 and TRBJ2-1): DTGVSQNPRHKITKRGQNVTFRCDPISEHNRLYWYRQTLGQGPEFLTYFQNEAQLEKSRLLSDRFSAERPKGSFSTLEIQRTEQGDSAMYLCASSLVGINNEQFFGPGTRLTVL.

This clone was recorded at least ten times. The read falls 3 residues short of the CDR3 end, and the missing part is taken from the germline J gene. V gene TRBV10-3 combines with J gene TRBJ2-3; D possibly corresponds to TRBD1 (5 bases). Trimming shortened V by 7 bases and J by 0 bases, and 5 bases separated the two germline ends. This CDR3 region has 12 residues. CDR1 and CDR2 from the germline V gene are ENHRY and SYGVKD. CDR3 bases read: TGTGCCATCAAGGGGAGCACAGATACG. It specifies CAIKGSTDT. The entire CDR3 is CAIKGSTDTQYF.

As concerns this clone: With the read ending 3 residues before the CDR3 end, the germline J gene is used to fill in that end. V and J are TRBV11-2 and TRBJ1-1, with D possibly being TRBD1 (6 bases). V was cut by 5 bases and J by 5 bases, with 18 bases left in between. The CDR3 totals 15 residues. Per the germline V gene, CDR1 is SGHAT and CDR2 is FQNNGV. The CDR3 protein is CASSHSLGASTEAFF. Incomplete CDR3 DNA: TGTGCCAGCAGCCACTCGCTGGGGGCGAGTACTGAA.

This clone was detected only a few times. The read gets to within 3 residues of the CDR3 end, and the germline J gene fills in the rest. The chain joins TRBV18 to TRBJ1-2, with D unclear. The CDR3 is 16 residues long. Germline lookup yields CDR1 KGHSH and CDR2 LQKENI. The CDR3 spells CASSPRPGVSYNDYTF. The covered CDR3 bases are TGTGCCAGCTCTCCCCGGCCCGGGGTTTCCTACAATGAC.

This clone was counted many times. At one boundary the junction diverges from the germline segment, which might be a read error. CDR3 DNA, as far as it was read: TGTGCCAGCAGTTCACAGGGAGCTGGAGCCAACGTC. Its protein is CASSSQGAGANV. Given in full, the CDR3 is CASSSQGAGANVLTF. The chain couples TRBV27 to TRBJ2-6; the D gene is possibly TRBD1 (6 bases). The read ends 3 residues early relative to the CDR3; the germline J gene fills the gap. The CDR3 is 15 residues long. Germline V gene lookup returns CDR1 MNHEY and CDR2 SMNVEV (reference sequence).

This clone was observed many times. The observed sequence ends 3 residues before the CDR3 terminus, with the missing tail filled in from the germline J gene. The genes are TRBV7-9 and TRBJ1-2; 10 nucleotides agree with TRBD1. J lost 5 bases, V lost 2 bases, and 5 bases had no gene match. Germline-derived CDR1 and CDR2 are SEHNR and FQNEAQ (reference sequence). This CDR3 is built from 15 residues. The sequenced CDR3 bases are TGTGCCAGCAGCTTATCGGGACAGGGGATATATGGC. Amino acid sequence: CASSLSGQGIYG. The entire CDR3 protein reads CASSLSGQGIYGYTF.

At least ten counts were recorded for this clone. Read data end 3 residues before the CDR3 end; the end is taken from the germline J gene. This chain links TRBV7-2 with TRBJ2-5; 7 positions agree with TRBD1. In germline, CDR1 is SGHTA, CDR2 FQGNSA. V lost 0 bases, J lost 1 base, and 5 bases stayed unmatched. The CDR3 has 16 amino acids. Incomplete CDR3 DNA: TGTGCCAGCAGCTTAGCCCACCGGACAGGCCAAGAGACC. Encoded protein: CASSLAHRTGQET. The CDR3 reads in full as CASSLAHRTGQETQYF.

This clone has at least ten counts. The sequence runs out 3 residues before the end of the CDR3; the remainder is reconstructed from the germline J gene. The genes are TRBV20-1 and TRBJ2-7, with a weak D call TRBD2 (5 bases). The CDR3 is 15 amino acids. V lost 0 bases and J lost 2, with 14 bases in between. In germline, CDR1 is DFQATT, CDR2 SNEGSKA (reference sequence). The CDR3 protein is CSARDPLLAAYEQYF. The sequenced CDR3 bases are TGCAGTGCTAGAGACCCTCTTCTAGCCGCCTACGAG.

This clone came up many times. The CDR3 end lies 3 residues beyond the end of the read and is filled in from the germline J gene. The gene calls are TRBV5-1 and TRBJ1-4; D may be TRBD1 (5 bases). CDR3 length: 15 amino acids. Trimming took 7 bases from V and 3 from J, leaving 16 bases between them. CDR1 is SGHRS and CDR2 is YFSETQ in the germline V gene. Incomplete CDR3 DNA: TGCGCCAGCTATCCAGGGCTCGGCGCTAATGAAAAA. It translates to CASYPGLGANEK. The entire CDR3 sequence reads CASYPGLGANEKLFF.

This clone was detected many times. The sequence runs out 3 residues before the end of the CDR3; the remainder is reconstructed from the germline J gene. The rearrangement joins TRBV6-4 to TRBJ2-3, with TRBD2 matching 10 bases. The CDR3 is made up of 17 amino acids. Per the germline V gene, CDR1 is MRHNA and CDR2 is SNTAGT. The V and J ends lost 2 bases and 2 bases, in that order; junction bases with no gene match: 7. Incomplete CDR3 DNA: TGTGCCAGCAGTGACCTAGCGGGGGCTAGGACCACAGATACG. It is translated as CASSDLAGARTTDT. The full CDR3 protein is CASSDLAGARTTDTQYF.

This clone was seen at least ten times. The junction and the germline gene differ at one end; a read error may be behind it. The read comes to an end 3 residues before the CDR3 does, leaving the germline J gene to fill in the end. V usage is TRBV4-2 and J usage is TRBJ1-5; the match to TRBD1 covers 7 bases. CDR1 and CDR2 (germline): LGHNA, YNFKEQ. This CDR3 spans 15 amino acids. This CDR3 is CASSQEDRKYQPQHF. The CDR3 DNA, read in part, is TGCGCCAGCAGCCAAGAGGACAGGAAATATCAGCCC.

Ten or more counts support this clone. The CDR3 goes on 3 residues after the read ends, and that part is filled in from the germline J gene. V gene TRBV19 combines with J gene TRBJ2-2; 12 bases are shared with TRBD2. Germline CDR1 and CDR2: LNHDA and SQIVND (reference sequence). V shed 5 bases and J 1 base; nucleotides not matched to a gene: 8. CDR3 length: 18 amino acids. The CDR3 sequence: CASSPRTSGTRNTGELFF. CDR3 DNA, as far as it was read: TGTGCCAGTAGTCCCCGGACTAGCGGGACCCGGAACACCGGGGAG.